These 20 T cell receptor beta chains were all obtained from the same sample, sequenced in a study of patients and donors after allogeneic stem cell transplantation. TCRdb fed the RT-PCR reads into MiXCR, producing one record per CDR3 protein. The sample contains around 240,000 distinct CDR3 sequences, 11% to 15% of which appear only once. Sequenced material: blood, either unsorted or a sorted T cell fraction (not recorded which). These receptors all come from a human donor who was either an allogeneic HSCT recipient or a stem cell or donor lymphocyte infusion donor (not recorded which). It is not recorded whose cells these are; they may come from a transplant donor.

The chain is built from TRBV19 and TRBJ2-7, with TRBD1 matching over 7 bases. Per the germline V gene, CDR1 is LNHDA and CDR2 is SQIVND (reference sequence). The V and J ends lost 5 bases and 2 bases, in that order; junction bases with no gene match: 12. There are 16 residues in the CDR3. For the CDR3, the DNA is TGTGCCAGTAGTCCCTCAAGCAACAGGGGCCCCTACGAGCAGTACTTC. It is translated as CASSPSSNRGPYEQYF.

A few counts support this clonotype. Sequence at one end of the junction differs from germline and may be a read error. The CDR3 DNA reads TGTGCCAGCAGTGACTCGGGGGGCAAGAACACTGAAGCTTTCTTT. As protein: CASSDSGGKNTEAFF. This rearrangement joins TRBV6-5 to TRBJ1-1; tentative D call: TRBD1 (6 bases). The CDR3 totals 15 residues. CDR1 is MNHEY and CDR2 is SVGAGI in the germline V gene.

V usage is TRBV20-1 and J usage is TRBJ1-2, with D unresolved. Germline lookup yields CDR1 DFQATT and CDR2 SNEGSKA (reference sequence). V lost 4 bases to trimming and J lost 7 bases, with 16 bases between them. There are 13 residues in the CDR3. CDR3 sequence reads: CSATRTGTGGYTF. In DNA, the CDR3 is TGCAGTGCTACCCGGACGGGTACGGGTGGCTACACCTTC.

This clonotype was counted a few times. This chain links TRBV5-6 with TRBJ1-5; possibly TRBD1 for D (6 bases). Germline V gene data show CDR1 as SGHDT and CDR2 as YYEEEE. The V and J ends lost 5 bases and 7 bases respectively, with 19 bases between them. CDR3 length: 15 residues. The CDR3 reads CASSQGRGVVQPQHF. The DNA of the CDR3 is TGTGCCAGCAGTCAGGGGCGGGGGGTAGTCCAGCCCCAGCATTTT.

This clonotype was picked up a small number of times. The rearrangement uses TRBV20-1 and TRBJ1-6; TRBD1 matches at 7 bases. From germline, CDR1 is DFQATT and CDR2 SNEGSKA (reference sequence). With 0 bases clipped from V and 7 bases from J, the junction kept 6 bases outside the gene matches. There are 15 residues in the CDR3. This CDR3 reads CSARDVGQPNSPLHF. CDR3 DNA: TGCAGTGCTAGAGACGTGGGACAGCCAAATTCACCCCTCCACTTT.

The chain links TRBV3-1 to TRBJ1-3; TRBD1 matches at 7 bases. Germline V lookup: CDR1 LGHDT, CDR2 YNNKEL (reference sequence). V was pared by 0 bases and J by 0 bases, with 11 bases of the junction left unmatched. The CDR3 consists of 19 residues. The CDR3 sequence is CASSQERWTGFFSGNTIYF. Written as DNA, the CDR3 is TGTGCCAGCAGCCAAGAAAGATGGACAGGTTTTTTCTCTGGAAACACCATATATTTT.

Many counts were recorded for this clonotype. The rearrangement uses TRBV12-3 or TRBV12-4 and TRBJ1-2, with 8 bases lining up with TRBD1. The V and J ends lost 7 bases and 4 bases, in that order; junction bases with no gene match: 8. This CDR3 has 14 amino acids. Here the CDR3 DNA reads TGTGCCAGCAATCTACAGGGGGGAGCCTATGGCTACACCTTC. Its translation: CASNLQGGAYGYTF.

There are a few counts of this clonotype. The chain has TRBV5-1 and TRBJ1-2, with unresolved D. The CDR3 runs to 14 residues. Trimming left V 0 bases short and J 8 bases short, with 14 bases between. In germline, CDR1 is SGHRS, CDR2 YFSETQ. CDR3 loop: CASSLATPQDGYTF. Here the CDR3 DNA reads TGCGCCAGCAGCTTGGCGACACCTCAGGACGGCTACACCTTC.

This clonotype has just a few counts. J is TRBJ2-3 and V is TRBV4-2; TRBD2 matches at 10 bases. The CDR3 totals 16 residues. V shed 0 bases and J 6 bases; nucleotides not matched to a gene: 6. Germline-derived CDR1 and CDR2 are LGHNA and YNFKEQ. The CDR3 DNA follows: TGTGCCAGCAGCCAAGATCTGGGACTAGCGAGGGATACGCAGTATTTT. Amino acid sequence: CASSQDLGLARDTQYF.

This chain links TRBV3-1 with TRBJ2-7; D is perhaps TRBD2 (6 bases). The CDR3 covers 13 residues. Trimming removed 1 base at V and 7 bases at J, with 11 bases between. CDR1 LGHDT and CDR2 YNNKEL come from the germline V gene (reference sequence). In DNA form, the CDR3 reads TGTGCCAGCAGCCAAGGTAGGGCGGGGGAGCAGTACTTC. As protein: CASSQGRAGEQYF.

This clonotype was seen only a few times. The chain uses TRBV5-1 and TRBJ1-4, with 7 nucleotides matching TRBD1. CDR1 SGHRS and CDR2 YFSETQ come from the germline V gene. J was trimmed by 7 bases and V by 4 bases; bases with no gene match: 7. There are 14 residues in the CDR3. The CDR3 spells CASSPDRAGEKLFF. For the CDR3, the DNA is TGCGCCAGCAGCCCTGACAGGGCCGGTGAAAAACTGTTTTTT.

The V and J genes are TRBV7-2 and TRBJ2-5, with D possibly matching TRBD2 (6 bases). There are 15 residues in the CDR3. CDR1 SGHTA and CDR2 FQGNSA come from the germline V gene. V lost 5 bases to trimming and J lost 2 bases, with 15 bases between them. DNA of the CDR3: TGTGCCAGCAGCCCCACCGGGACTTCACAAGAGACCCAGTACTTC. This sequence encodes CASSPTGTSQETQYF.

This clonotype was detected only a few times. CDR3 sequence reads: CASSPRPGTGGSTDTQYF. CDR3 bases: TGTGCCAGCTCACCCCGGCCGGGGACTGGCGGTAGCACAGATACGCAGTATTTT. V gene TRBV18 combines with J gene TRBJ2-3, with D possibly being TRBD2 (6 bases). Germline CDR1 and CDR2: KGHSH and LQKENI. The CDR3 runs to 18 residues. V lost 3 bases and J 0 bases, leaving 19 bases between the germline ends.

Remarks on this clonotype: One junction end disagrees with the germline gene, perhaps due to a read error. The CDR3: CASSQDSSSLSF. The DNA for the CDR3 is TGTGCCAGCAGTCAGGACAGCTCAAGCCTGTCCTTC. V and J are TRBV6-6 and TRBJ2-7; TRBD1 might be the D (6 bases). CDR1 is MNHNY, CDR2 SVGAGI, per germline (reference sequence). There are 12 residues in the CDR3.

In its sample, this clonotype was seen a few times. This rearrangement joins TRBV9 to TRBJ2-3; D remains ambiguous. This CDR3 is built from 15 residues. V dropped 3 bases and J dropped 1 base, with 12 bases sitting between them. The germline gives CDR1 SGDLS, CDR2 YYNGEE. Here the CDR3 reads CASSGVGMGTDTQYF. The CDR3 region has the DNA TGTGCCAGCAGCGGGGTGGGAATGGGCACAGATACGCAGTATTTT.

The sample holds many counts of this clonotype. The rearrangement links TRBV18 to TRBJ2-7; D possibly corresponds to TRBD2 (6 bases). V was shortened by 3 bases and J by 6 bases, with 18 bases between the two germline ends. This CDR3 is built from 15 residues. Germline assignment: CDR1 KGHSH and CDR2 LQKENI. The CDR3, as DNA: TGTGCCAGCTCACCGCTTAGCGGAGCCGGAGGCGAGCAGTACTTC. The encoded protein is CASSPLSGAGGEQYF.

The rearrangement links TRBV6-1 to TRBJ1-2; D ambiguous. Germline V gene data show CDR1 as MNHNS and CDR2 as SASEGT. This CDR3 is 14 amino acids long. Trimming pared 6 bases from V and 4 bases from J, leaving 15 bases between. Here the CDR3 reads CASSREQGRYGYTF. CDR3 DNA sequence: TGTGCCAGCAGCCGGGAGCAAGGCCGCTATGGCTACACCTTC.

The chain links TRBV7-2 to TRBJ1-2; perhaps TRBD1 as D (6 bases). V lost 3 bases, J lost 1 base, and 12 bases lay in between. CDR1 SGHTA and CDR2 FQGNSA come from the germline V gene. The CDR3 totals 15 residues. The CDR3 is CASSLHGQNNYGYTF. In DNA, the CDR3 is TGTGCCAGCAGCTTGCACGGACAGAATAACTATGGCTACACCTTC.

This clonotype has at least ten counts. The rearrangement joins TRBV7-2 to TRBJ1-4; no reliable D call. Trimming removed 1 base at V and 8 bases at J, with 14 bases between. This CDR3 is 15 amino acids long. CDR1 and CDR2 (germline): SGHTA, FQGNSA. In DNA, the CDR3 is TGTGCCAGCAGCTTAGTGATGGGGTTGAGCGAAAAACTGTTTTTT. This codes for CASSLVMGLSEKLFF.

This chain joins TRBV20-1 and TRBJ2-7, with D perhaps matching TRBD2 (6 bases). Trimming pared 0 bases from V and 2 bases from J, leaving 14 bases between. This CDR3 is 15 amino acids long. CDR1 DFQATT and CDR2 SNEGSKA come from the germline V gene (reference sequence). The CDR3 region has the DNA TGCAGTGCTAGAGATCTGGGGACTGCGACCTACGAGCAGTACTTC. The encoded protein is CSARDLGTATYEQYF.